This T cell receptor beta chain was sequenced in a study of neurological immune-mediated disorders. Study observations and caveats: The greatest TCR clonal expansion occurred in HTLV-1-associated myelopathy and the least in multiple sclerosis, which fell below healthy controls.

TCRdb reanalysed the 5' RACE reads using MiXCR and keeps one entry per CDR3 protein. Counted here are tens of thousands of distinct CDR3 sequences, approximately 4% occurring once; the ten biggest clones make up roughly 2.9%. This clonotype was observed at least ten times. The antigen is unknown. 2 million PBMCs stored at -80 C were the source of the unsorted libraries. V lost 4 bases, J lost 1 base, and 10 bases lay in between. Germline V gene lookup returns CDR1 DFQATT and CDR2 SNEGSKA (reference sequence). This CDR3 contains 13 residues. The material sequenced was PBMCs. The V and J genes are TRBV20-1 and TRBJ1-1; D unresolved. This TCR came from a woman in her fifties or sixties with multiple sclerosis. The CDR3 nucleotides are TGCAGTGCTATCCCCGCGTCGAACACTGAAGCTTTCTTT. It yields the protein CSAIPASNTEAFF.